This TCR beta chain stems from a study of blood T cell repertoires in COVID-19. CDR3 length: 15 residues. V lost 4 bases to trimming and J lost 6 bases, with 18 bases between them. Germline assignment: CDR1 MGHRA and CDR2 YSYEKL. This clone appeared a single time. Generated by immunoSEQ multiplex PCR, the TCRdb table keeps only in-frame clones and is missing some. The sample holds around 140,000 clones, less than 90% seen once. The source of this sequence is a man in his sixties with acute or convalescent COVID-19. The V gene is TRBV4-1, the J gene TRBJ1-2; D might be TRBD1 (6 bases). The sequencing sample was made of peripheral blood. The DNA for the CDR3 is TGCGCCAGCAGCCCTAGCAGGGGAAGAGGGCATGGCTACACCTTC. Amino acid sequence: CASSPSRGRGHGYTF.